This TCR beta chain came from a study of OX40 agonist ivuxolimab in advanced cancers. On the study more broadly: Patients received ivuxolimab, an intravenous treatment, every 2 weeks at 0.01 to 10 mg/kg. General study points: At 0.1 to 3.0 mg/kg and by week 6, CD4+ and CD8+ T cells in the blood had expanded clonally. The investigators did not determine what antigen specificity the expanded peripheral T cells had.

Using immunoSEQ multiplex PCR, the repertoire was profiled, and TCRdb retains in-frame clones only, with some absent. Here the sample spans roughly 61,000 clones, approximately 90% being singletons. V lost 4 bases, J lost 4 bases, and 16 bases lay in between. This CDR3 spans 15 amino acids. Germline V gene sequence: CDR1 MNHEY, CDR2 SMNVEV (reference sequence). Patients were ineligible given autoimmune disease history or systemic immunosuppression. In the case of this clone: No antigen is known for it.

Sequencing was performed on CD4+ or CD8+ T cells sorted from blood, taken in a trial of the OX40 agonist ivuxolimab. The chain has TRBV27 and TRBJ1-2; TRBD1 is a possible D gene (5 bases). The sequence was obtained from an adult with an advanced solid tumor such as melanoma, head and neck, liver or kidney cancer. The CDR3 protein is CASSSSGATSYGYTF. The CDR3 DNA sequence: TGTGCCAGCAGTTCAAGTGGGGCGACCTCCTATGGCTACACCTTC.